These 4 T cell receptor beta chains came from one sample sequenced in a study of shared clonotypes between healthy human individuals. TCRdb's copy holds only in-frame clones and misses some; the assay was immunoSEQ multiplex PCR. The table records a few million clones, roughly nine tenths of them present only once. The sequencing input was naive CD4+ T cells sorted from blood. The subset was: CD45RA+ positively selected. These receptors originate from a man aged 18 to 29 in good health.

This clone was counted between two and nine times. J is TRBJ1-4 and V is TRBV30; TRBD1 might be the D (5 bases). The CDR3 contains 14 residues. V was cut by 2 bases and J by 8 bases, with 15 bases left in between. The germline V gene has CDR1 GTSNPN and CDR2 SVGIG (reference sequence). CDR3 residues: CAWSLGRGVEKLFF. The DNA of the CDR3 is TGTGCCTGGAGTCTCGGGCGGGGGGTAGAAAAACTGTTTTTT. The variable domain in full, with the rest retrieved from reference TRBV30 and TRBJ1-4, is SQTIHQWPATLVQPVGSPLSLECTVEGTSNPNLYWYRQAAGRGLQLLFYSVGIGQISSEVPQNLSASRPQDRQFILSSKKLLLSDSGFYLCAWSLGRGVEKLFFGSGTQLSVL.

This rearrangement joins TRBV6-1 to TRBJ1-1; maybe TRBD1 (6 bases). Germline V gene sequence: CDR1 MNHNS, CDR2 SASEGT. The ends were cut back, 4 bases at V and 2 bases at J, with 8 bases in the middle. The CDR3 is 13 amino acids. The DNA of the CDR3 is TGTGCCAGCAGTGCCAGGGGAAACACTGAAGCTTTCTTT. It translates to CASSARGNTEAFF.

The chain couples TRBV7-6 to TRBJ2-5, with 7 bases that match TRBD2. V lost 5 bases to trimming and J lost 4 bases; unmatched junction nucleotides: 13. CDR3 length equals 16 residues. Germline CDR1 SGHVS, CDR2 FNYEAQ. The CDR3 DNA reads as TGTGCCAGCAGCATTACGACGTGGGGGGGGAGAGAGACCCAGTACTTC. Its translation: CASSITTWGGRETQYF.

This clone was observed a single time. The sample has other DNA sequences that encode this CDR3 too. V is TRBV5-4 and J is TRBJ2-7, with TRBD1 as a possible D gene (6 bases). The CDR3 consists of 13 residues. CDR1 is SGHNT and CDR2 is YYREEE in the germline V gene (reference sequence). Trimming shortened V by 3 bases and J by 1 base, and 8 bases separated the two germline ends. The CDR3 loop is CASSSGQSYEQYF. Written as DNA, the CDR3 is TGTGCCAGCAGCTCAGGACAGTCCTACGAGCAGTACTTC.